These 24 T cell receptor beta chains came from one sample sequenced in a study of T cell clonality in common variable immunodeficiency. Here immunoSEQ multiplex PCR was the method, and the copy in TCRdb shows in-frame clones only, minus some. Listed here are about 37,000 clones without any singletons, the top ten holding over 0.95%. The sample was peripheral blood mononuclear cells. The receptors stem from a person aged 18-70 years in good health.

This clone was counted many times. The CDR3 region is CASSLVWGEGETQYF. The DNA read from the CDR3 is TGTGCCAGCAGCTTAGTCTGGGGGGAAGGGGAGACC. The chain has TRBV11-2 and TRBJ2-5; D possibly corresponds to TRBD2 (6 bases). The read finishes 3 residues shy of the CDR3 end, and the germline J gene is used to complete it. V was pared by 1 base and J by 5 bases, with 14 bases between. From germline, CDR1 is SGHAT and CDR2 FQNNGV. CDR3 size: 15 residues.

This clone was picked up many times. The CDR3 extends 3 residues past the end of the read, so its final part is completed from the germline J gene. The V and J genes are TRBV6-1 and TRBJ2-2; D gene unclear. Deletions cut 3 bases from V and 4 bases from J, with 6 bases between. Per the germline V gene, CDR1 is MNHNS and CDR2 is SASEGT. The CDR3 totals 13 residues. The covered CDR3 bases are TGTGCCAGCAGTGAGAAGGGCACCGGGGAG. Translated, it gives CASSEKGTGE. The CDR3 as a whole reads CASSEKGTGELFF.

This clone was seen repeatedly, ten times or more. Coverage ceases 3 residues before the CDR3 finishes, and the germline J gene fills in the end. The chain employs TRBV2 and TRBJ2-1; no firm D call. The CDR3 length is 14 residues. Germline values: CDR1 SNHLY, CDR2 FYNNEI. V gave up 11 bases and J gave up 0 bases, with 14 bases separating them. The sequenced CDR3 bases are TGTGCCGGTCTCTACTCCCCCTCCTACAATGAG. It translates to CAGLYSPSYNE. The full-length CDR3 reads as CAGLYSPSYNEQFF. The whole variable domain, remainder taken from reference TRBV2 and TRBJ2-1, is EPEVTQTPSHQVTQMGQEVILRCVPISNHLYFYWYRQILGQKVEFLVSFYNNEISEKSEIFDDQFSVERPDGSNFTLKIRSTKLEDSAMYFCAGLYSPSYNEQFFGPGTRLTVL.

There are many counts of this clone. Read coverage stops 3 residues before the CDR3 terminus; the germline J gene supplies the remainder. The rearrangement joins TRBV6-4 to TRBJ2-3; 10 nucleotides align to TRBD2. V dropped 2 bases and J dropped 3; count of bases not matched to a gene: 2. The germline V gene has CDR1 MRHNA and CDR2 SNTAGT. There are 15 residues in the CDR3. Here the CDR3 reads CASSDTSGATDTQYF. The DNA read from the CDR3 is TGTGCCAGCAGTGACACTAGCGGGGCGACAGATACG.

This clone was picked up a small number of times. The read terminates 3 residues before the CDR3 end, so the remaining end is supplied by the germline J gene. The chain couples TRBV18 to TRBJ1-2; TRBD1 agrees at 8 bases. This CDR3 spans 15 amino acids. Losses at the gene ends were 2 bases for V and 4 bases for J; bases not matched to a gene: 6. Germline V gene lookup returns CDR1 KGHSH and CDR2 LQKENI. The sequenced part of the CDR3 DNA is TGTGCCAGCTCACCAGGGGCAGGGGGCGGCTATGGC. It yields the protein CASSPGAGGGYG. The CDR3 in full is CASSPGAGGGYGYTF.

This clone was picked up many times. The read ends 3 residues before the CDR3 terminus; that terminus is restored from the germline J gene. This chain uses TRBV5-4 with TRBJ2-3; TRBD2 aligns across 7 bases. V lost 4 bases, J lost 2 bases, and 4 bases stayed unmatched. CDR1 is SGHNT and CDR2 is YYREEE in the germline V gene (reference sequence). This CDR3 has 14 amino acids. Here the CDR3 reads CASSPTSSTDTQYF. The part of the CDR3 DNA that was read is TGTGCCAGCAGCCCGACTAGCTCCACAGATACG. Together with reference TRBV5-4 and TRBJ2-3, the CDR3 gives the full variable domain: ETGVTQSPTHLIKTRGQQVTLRCSSQSGHNTVSWYQQALGQGPQFIFQYYREEENGRGNFPPRFSGLQFPNYSSELNVNALELDDSALYLCASSPTSSTDTQYFGPGTRLTVL.

This clone appeared many times. From the germline J gene comes the end of the CDR3, since the read stops 3 residues before it. The chain links TRBV9 to TRBJ2-5, with TRBD2 identical over 7 bases. The V segment lost 3 bases and the J segment 7 bases; nucleotides outside the gene matches: 9. CDR3 length: 14 residues. In germline, CDR1 is SGDLS, CDR2 YYNGEE. CDR3 protein: CASSELASLGTQYF. CDR3 bases read: TGTGCCAGCAGCGAACTAGCGTCGTTGGGGACC.

There are many counts of this clone. The read ends 3 residues early relative to the CDR3; the germline J gene fills the gap. V gene TRBV30 combines with J gene TRBJ1-4; 7 bases fit TRBD1. In germline, CDR1 is GTSNPN, CDR2 SVGIG (reference sequence). Trimming removed 0 bases from V and 8 bases from J; junction bases left unmatched: 12. The CDR3 has 16 amino acids. CDR3 protein: CAWSVGLDRAKEKLFF. CDR3 bases read: TGTGCCTGGAGTGTAGGACTTGACAGGGCGAAGGAAAAA.

This clone was picked up many times. The junction departs from germline at one end; a sequencing error may be responsible. The observed sequence ends 3 residues before the CDR3 terminus, with the missing tail filled in from the germline J gene. The V gene is TRBV3-1 (or the pseudogene TRBV3-2), the J gene TRBJ1-2; possible D gene TRBD1, 5 bases. The CDR3 consists of 17 residues. Germline V CDR1 and CDR2: LGHDT, YNNKEL (reference sequence). The CDR3 DNA, read in part, is TGTGCCAGCAACCAACGCTTCCCAAACAGGCAAATCTATGGC. This sequence encodes CASNQRFPNRQIYG. The whole CDR3 sequence is CASNQRFPNRQIYGYTF.

This clone came up many times. The read comes to an end 3 residues before the CDR3 does, leaving the germline J gene to fill in the end. This chain joins TRBV7-6 and TRBJ1-4; D remains ambiguous. V was clipped by 5 bases and J by 2 bases, with 9 bases between them. The CDR3 sequence is 14 residues long. CDR1 and CDR2 (germline): SGHVS, FNYEAQ. CDR3 protein: CASSPGPTNEKLFF. The DNA read from the CDR3 is TGTGCCAGCAGCCCAGGTCCGACTAATGAAAAA.

This clone was counted many times. The CDR3 protein is CASTLMRVSDTQYF. The DNA read from the CDR3 is TGTGCCAGCACCCTAATGCGGGTTTCAGATACG. The chain links TRBV7-2 to TRBJ2-3, with D possibly being TRBD2 (5 bases). Read data end 3 residues before the CDR3 end; the end is taken from the germline J gene. This CDR3 is 14 amino acids long. Trimming shortened V by 7 bases and J by 4 bases, and 15 bases separated the two germline ends. Germline loops: CDR1 SGHTA, CDR2 FQGNSA. The full variable domain, with the rest looked up from reference TRBV7-2 and TRBJ2-3, is GAGVSQSPSNKVTEKGKDVELRCDPISGHTALYWYRQSLGQGLEFLIYFQGNSAPDKSGLPSDRFSAERTGGSVSTLTIQRTQQEDSAVYLCASTLMRVSDTQYFGPGTRLTVL.

The sample holds many counts of this clone. The read terminates 3 residues before the CDR3 end, so the remaining end is supplied by the germline J gene. The chain joins TRBV5-1 to TRBJ2-1, with 7 bases that match TRBD1. Germline V gene lookup returns CDR1 SGHRS and CDR2 YFSETQ. This CDR3 spans 14 amino acids. Trimming took 0 bases from V and 7 from J; bases not matched to a gene: 4. The covered CDR3 bases are TGCGCCAGCAGCTTGGGGGACAGTGGGAATGAG. This encodes CASSLGDSGNE. The full-length CDR3 reads as CASSLGDSGNEQFF.

This clone was picked up a small number of times. The read terminates 3 residues ahead of where the CDR3 ends, so the germline J gene completes it. This sequence joins TRBV11-2 and TRBJ1-1, with 8 bases lining up with TRBD1. The CDR3 has 15 amino acids. Per the germline V gene, CDR1 is SGHAT and CDR2 is FQNNGV. Losses at the gene ends were 4 bases for V and 1 base for J; bases not matched to a gene: 5. CDR3 region: CASSSDRVGNTEAFF. The DNA read from the CDR3 is TGTGCCAGCAGCTCGGACAGGGTAGGGAACACTGAA.

This clone was counted many times. Read data end 3 residues before the CDR3 end; the end is taken from the germline J gene. This rearrangement joins TRBV2 to TRBJ1-4; 8 bases align to TRBD1. The CDR3 totals 13 residues. The junction had 1 base not matched to a gene; V was cut back by 5 bases and J by 5 bases. Germline values: CDR1 SNHLY, CDR2 FYNNEI. The DNA read from the CDR3 is TGTGCCAGCAGTAGGACAGGGAATGAAAAA. Protein: CASSRTGNEK. The entire CDR3 sequence reads CASSRTGNEKLFF.

This clone was recorded many times. The CDR3 end lies 3 residues beyond the end of the read and is filled in from the germline J gene. This rearrangement joins TRBV10-3 to TRBJ2-1; 15 bases line up with TRBD2. The CDR3 loop spans 17 amino acids. Germline V gene sequence: CDR1 ENHRY, CDR2 SYGVKD. Trimming at V came to 3 bases and at J to 7 bases, leaving 7 bases not matched to a gene. The covered CDR3 bases are TGTGCCATCAGTGATCACGGACTAGCGGGAGGGCCGAATGAG. It translates to CAISDHGLAGGPNE. In full, the CDR3 reads CAISDHGLAGGPNEQFF.

In this sample, this clone turned up many times. The CDR3 loop is CAWSARQGSSYEQYF. Incomplete CDR3 DNA: TGTGCCTGGAGTGCCCGACAGGGGTCCTCCTACGAG. The V call is TRBV30, the J call TRBJ2-7; 8 bases line up with TRBD1. The CDR3 extends 3 residues past the end of the read, so its final part is completed from the germline J gene. The V segment lost 1 base and the J segment 0 bases; nucleotides outside the gene matches: 5. Per the germline V gene, CDR1 is GTSNPN and CDR2 is SVGIG (reference sequence). The CDR3 contains 15 residues.

The table lists this clone with many counts. One junction end does not reproduce the germline sequence, and a read error may be involved. The read ends 3 residues before the CDR3 terminus; that terminus is restored from the germline J gene. This chain connects TRBV7-7 to TRBJ2-2; TRBD2 matches at 10 bases. The germline V gene has CDR1 SSHAT and CDR2 FNYEAQ (reference sequence). This CDR3 has 18 residues. The sequenced CDR3 bases are TGTGCTAGCAGCTTAGTCCCTACTAGCGGGGACCATACCGGGGAG. This encodes CASSLVPTSGDHTGE. The complete CDR3 sequence is CASSLVPTSGDHTGELFF.

This clone was seen many times. Sequence at one end of the junction differs from germline and may be a read error. Read coverage stops 3 residues before the CDR3 terminus; the germline J gene supplies the remainder. The rearrangement links TRBV4-2 to TRBJ2-3; the D gene is possibly TRBD1 (6 bases). This CDR3 comprises 17 residues. Germline V gives CDR1 LGHNA, CDR2 YNFKEQ. CDR3 DNA (partial): TGCGCCAGCAGCCAAGATTCCAGGGGCGTTAGCACAGATACG. It is translated as CASSQDSRGVSTDT. The whole CDR3 region reads CASSQDSRGVSTDTQYF.

The sample holds a few counts of this clone. This same CDR3 is encoded by further DNA sequences in the sample. The part of the CDR3 DNA that was read is TGTGCCAGCTCACCATATGGGGCTTATTCGGGACAGGGCTCCTATAATTCACCC. It translates to CASSPYGAYSGQGSYNSP. The entire CDR3 sequence reads CASSPYGAYSGQGSYNSPLHF. The chain has TRBV18 and TRBJ1-6; 9 bases align to TRBD1. The CDR3 end lies 3 residues beyond the end of the read and is filled in from the germline J gene. Trimming at V came to 2 bases and at J to 0 bases, leaving 14 bases not matched to a gene. The CDR3 has 21 amino acids. Germline V CDR1 and CDR2: KGHSH, LQKENI.

A word on this clone: The read ends 3 residues before the CDR3 terminus; that terminus is restored from the germline J gene. This CDR3 is also generated by other DNA sequences in the sample. The chain has TRBV19 and TRBJ1-5; D is possibly TRBD1 (6 bases). Per the germline V gene, CDR1 is LNHDA and CDR2 is SQIVND (reference sequence). Trimming took 1 base from V and 7 from J, leaving 14 bases between them. This CDR3 contains 15 residues. CDR3 residues: CASSIVSGVNQPQHF. The CDR3 bases that were read are TGTGCCAGTAGTATAGTTTCAGGGGTAAACCAGCCC.

In this sample, this clone turned up many times. This CDR3 is CASSYPRFGGNYGYTF. Partial CDR3 DNA: TGTGCCAGCAGTTACCCTCGATTTGGGGGCAACTATGGC. The chain combines TRBV6-2 or TRBV6-3 with TRBJ1-2; tentative D call: TRBD1 (6 bases). The read ends 3 residues before the CDR3 terminus; that terminus is restored from the germline J gene. Trimming shortened V by 2 bases and J by 2 bases, and 15 bases separated the two germline ends. Germline V lookup: CDR1 MNHEY, CDR2 SVGEGT. CDR3 length: 16 residues.

This clone was picked up many times. The CDR3 goes on 3 residues after the read ends, and that part is filled in from the germline J gene. V and J are TRBV5-4 and TRBJ1-1; 8 bases agree with TRBD1. Looked up from germline, CDR1 is SGHNT and CDR2 is YYREEE (reference sequence). J gave up 4 bases and V 3 bases, and 5 bases lay outside the gene matches. The length of the CDR3 is 14 residues. CDR3 region: CASSSGGLGTEAFF. The sequenced CDR3 bases are TGTGCCAGCAGCTCAGGGGGCTTGGGCACTGAA.

This clone was recorded at least ten times. The CDR3 end falls 3 residues outside the read, so it is completed with the germline J gene. The V call is TRBV5-1, the J call TRBJ2-7; a possible D gene is TRBD1 (5 bases). Germline loops: CDR1 SGHRS, CDR2 YFSETQ. The CDR3 runs 12 residues. The V end lost 1 base, the J end lost 6 bases, and 8 bases lay between the germline ends. CDR3 in amino acids: CASSLQGREQYF. CDR3 DNA (partial): TGCGCCAGCAGCTTGCAGGGTCGCGAG.

This clone has ten or more counts. With the read ending 3 residues before the CDR3 end, the germline J gene is used to fill in that end. This rearrangement joins TRBV2 to TRBJ1-5, with D perhaps TRBD1 (6 bases). The CDR3 length is 13 residues. Germline assignment: CDR1 SNHLY and CDR2 FYNNEI. The V and J ends lost 7 bases and 6 bases respectively, with 13 bases between them. The CDR3 DNA, read in part, is TGTGCCAGCACCCGGACAGAGGGTCAGCCC. The encoded protein is CASTRTEGQP. The full CDR3 protein is CASTRTEGQPQHF.